This T cell receptor (beta chain) appears in the sequencing data of a study of T-cell reconstitution after alpha-beta-depleted transplantation in children. Unique molecular identifiers featured in how the TCRbeta library was prepared. MiXCR, run by TCRdb on the PCR reads, gives a single entry per CDR3 protein. Here the sample spans over 85,000 distinct CDR3 sequences, approximately 10% being singletons. This clonotype was detected ten times or more. This receptor was obtained from a human donor who donated a stem cell graft to a child with acute lymphoblastic leukemia. The specimen was PBMCs from the stem cell graft donor, collected from the stem cell graft.

In DNA, the CDR3 is TGTGCCAGCAGTTTTTCGAGGGAGAGCACAGATACGCAGTATTTT. Translating gives CASSFSRESTDTQYF. The V call is TRBV12-3 or TRBV12-4, the J call TRBJ2-3; the D gene is possibly TRBD2 (5 bases). The CDR3 totals 15 residues. Trimming left V 3 bases short and J 0 bases short, with 10 bases between.